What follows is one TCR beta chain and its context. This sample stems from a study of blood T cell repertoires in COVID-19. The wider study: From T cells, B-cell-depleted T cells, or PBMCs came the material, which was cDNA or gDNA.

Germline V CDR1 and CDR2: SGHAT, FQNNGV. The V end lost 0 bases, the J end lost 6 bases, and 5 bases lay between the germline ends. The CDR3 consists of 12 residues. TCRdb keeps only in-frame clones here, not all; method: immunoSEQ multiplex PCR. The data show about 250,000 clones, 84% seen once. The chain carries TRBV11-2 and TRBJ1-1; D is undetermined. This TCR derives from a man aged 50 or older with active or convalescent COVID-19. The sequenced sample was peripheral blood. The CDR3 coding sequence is TGTGCCAGCAGCTTAGATCGCGCTGAAGCTTTCTTT. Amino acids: CASSLDRAEAFF.